The 10 T cell receptor beta chains below all came from one sample that was sequenced in a study of T cell responses to AZD1222 COVID-19 vaccine. Profiling relied on immunoSEQ multiplex PCR, and the TCRdb table lists in-frame clones only, not all of them. Found here are approximately 180,000 clones, 80% to 95% of them singletons; the top ten hold about 10%. The sample consisted of peripheral blood, taken on day 0 of AZD1222 vaccination. All receptors come from an adult in good health.

This rearrangement joins TRBV6-5 to TRBJ1-2; D is ambiguous. V was shortened by 3 bases and J by 6 bases, with 11 bases between the two germline ends. Germline V gene data show CDR1 as MNHEY and CDR2 as SVGAGI. The CDR3 covers 13 residues. The CDR3 spells CASSYSRTDGYTF. CDR3 nucleotide sequence: TGTGCCAGCAGTTATTCGCGGACGGATGGCTACACCTTC.

This rearrangement joins TRBV7-2 to TRBJ2-3; no clear D gene. The CDR3 has 12 amino acids. The V end lost 6 bases, the J end lost 2 bases, and 6 bases lay between the germline ends. Germline CDR1 is SGHTA and CDR2 is FQGNSA. The CDR3 region has the DNA TGTGCCAGCAGTCAGACCACAGATACGCAGTATTTT. Translating gives CASSQTTDTQYF.

CDR3 region: CASSQGIFETGAFF. CDR3 sequence (DNA): TGCGCCAGCAGCCAAGGAATTTTCGAGACAGGAGCTTTCTTT. The chain combines TRBV4-3 with TRBJ1-1; tentative D call: TRBD1 (6 bases). This CDR3 contains 14 residues. Germline V CDR1 and CDR2: LGHNA, YSLEER. V was pared by 1 base and J by 10 bases, with 16 bases between.

This clone was observed once. The V and J genes are TRBV19 and TRBJ1-5; weak D call: TRBD1 (5 bases). V was cut by 11 bases and J by 0 bases, with 11 bases left in between. In germline, CDR1 is LNHDA, CDR2 SQIVND (reference sequence). This CDR3 is built from 13 residues. DNA of the CDR3: TGTGCCGGGGGAGGATATAGCAATCAGCCCCAGCATTTT. Translation: CAGGGYSNQPQHF.

V is TRBV6-5 and J is TRBJ2-5, with D uncertain. CDR1 MNHEY and CDR2 SVGAGI come from the germline V gene. V was pared by 7 bases and J by 0 bases, with 9 bases between. CDR3 length: 13 amino acids. Here the CDR3 DNA reads TGTGCCAGCAAAGATCCGTACCAAGAGACCCAGTACTTC. Translation: CASKDPYQETQYF.

The chain uses TRBV18 and TRBJ1-5, with a tentative D call TRBD1 (5 bases). Germline assignment: CDR1 KGHSH and CDR2 LQKENI. This CDR3 has 18 amino acids. V was shortened by 6 bases and J by 9 bases, with 30 bases between the two germline ends. CDR3 protein: CASSPTDSAIKGDPPQHF. CDR3 sequence (DNA): TGTGCCAGCTCCCCTACCGATTCGGCAATCAAAGGGGATCCGCCCCAGCATTTT. The variable domain in full, completed from reference TRBV18 and TRBJ1-5, reads NAGVMQNPRHLVRRRGQEARLRCSPMKGHSHVYWYRQLPEEGLKFMVYLQKENIIDESGMPKERFSAEFPKEGPSILRIQQVVRGDSAAYFCASSPTDSAIKGDPPQHFGDGTRLSIL.

This chain uses TRBV7-2 with TRBJ1-1, with D possibly matching TRBD1 (6 bases). The V end was cut by 3 bases, the J end by 5 bases, with 19 bases between. The germline V gene has CDR1 SGHTA and CDR2 FQGNSA. The CDR3 sequence is 16 residues long. CDR3 in DNA: TGTGCCAGCAGCTTCGGGGGGGCGGGGTGGAATACTGAAGCTTTCTTT. It yields the protein CASSFGGAGWNTEAFF.

The V call is TRBV7-8, the J call TRBJ2-3; TRBD2 matches 13 bases. CDR3 size: 17 residues. Per the germline V gene, CDR1 is SGHVS and CDR2 is FQNEAQ. V shed 5 bases, J shed 4 bases, and the junction held 9 bases outside the gene matches. DNA for the CDR3: TGTGCCAGCAGCCCCGACCGGGGACTAGCGGGGCCAGATACGCAGTATTTT. This codes for CASSPDRGLAGPDTQYF.

This chain links TRBV2 with TRBJ2-7; D could derive from TRBD1 or TRBD2 (7 bases each). The ends were cut back, 6 bases at V and 2 bases at J, with 14 bases in the middle. Germline assignment: CDR1 SNHLY and CDR2 FYNNEI. This CDR3 spans 14 amino acids. Here the CDR3 DNA reads TGTGCCAGCAGCTTCCAGGGGGGGACCTACGAGCAGTACGTC. It codes for CASSFQGGTYEQYV.

The chain has TRBV6-1 and TRBJ1-1, with D possibly matching TRBD1 (6 bases). The germline V gene has CDR1 MNHNS and CDR2 SASEGT. The CDR3 is 13 residues long. Trimming shortened V by 0 bases and J by 6 bases, and 8 bases separated the two germline ends. This CDR3 is CASSEADSSEAFF. The CDR3 bases are TGTGCCAGCAGTGAAGCGGACAGCTCTGAAGCTTTCTTT.